A selection of T cell receptor beta chains follows, all from one sample in a study of cytomegalovirus exposure and HLA in healthy donors. Sequencing used immunoSEQ multiplex PCR; TCRdb keeps in-frame clones, though not all of them. Of over 150,000 clones detected, about 75% appear once; the ten largest clones hold around 4.7%. The sample taken for sequencing was PBMCs. Receptor source: a male donor in good health and CMV-seronegative. CDR3s include the opening cysteine and the closing phenylalanine or tryptophan. D genes are given only for firm matches. Expanded clones are given a class, and other clones once, few, many or no size at all.

size	J	V	D	DNA	CDR3
-	TRBJ2-5	TRBV10-3	-	TGTGCCATTAGTTTACAGGGTGAGACCCAGTACTTC	CAISLQGETQYF
-	TRBJ1-2	TRBV2	TRBD1	TGTGCCAGCAGTGAAAGGGACAGGGGGCTAGCTGGCTACACCTTC	CASSERDRGLAGYTF
-	TRBJ1-1	TRBV30	-	TGTGCCTGGAGCTTGAACACTGAAGCTTTCTTT	CAWSLNTEAFF
-	TRBJ2-1	TRBV5-4	TRBD2	TGTGCCAGCAGCGTAGGGCGGCTAGCGGCCAACAATGAGCAGTTCTTC	CASSVGRLAANNEQFF
-	TRBJ2-1	TRBV11-2	-	TGTGCCAGCAGCTTGGCTAGCCCAAATGAGCAGTTCTTC	CASSLASPNEQFF
few	TRBJ1-5	TRBV6-1	TRBD1	TGTGCCAGCAGTGTTGGACAGGGCTTTGGCAATCAGCCCCAGCATTTT	CASSVGQGFGNQPQHF
-	TRBJ2-1	TRBV6-5	TRBD1	TGTGCCAGCAGTCTGGACAGGAGCTCCTACAATGAGCAGTTCTTC	CASSLDRSSYNEQFF
-	TRBJ2-7	TRBV12-5	-	TGTGCTAGTGGTTTGGTAGAAGCTTCCTACGAGCAGTACTTC	CASGLVEASYEQYF
-	TRBJ2-3	TRBV11-2	TRBD2	TGTGCCAGCAGCTTAGAGCGGGGGGGCCAGTATTTT	CASSLERGGQYF
-	TRBJ1-2	TRBV2	TRBD1	TGTGCCAGCAGCCCCGGACAGGGCTCCTATGGCTACACCTTC	CASSPGQGSYGYTF
few	TRBJ2-3	TRBV9	TRBD2	TGTGCCAGCAGCGTAGGCGGGACTAGCGGGGGTTGGAGCACAGATACGCAGTATTTT	CASSVGGTSGGWSTDTQYF
-	TRBJ1-4	TRBV6-1	TRBD1	TGTGCCAGCAGTGAAGCAGGGACAGGGGGAACAAAACTGTTTTTT	CASSEAGTGGTKLFF
-	TRBJ1-6	TRBV18	-	TGTGCCAGCTCACCAGTGGGGGCAGGTAATTCACCCCTCCACTTT	CASSPVGAGNSPLHF
-	TRBJ1-1	TRBV2	-	TGTGCCAGCAGTTGGGGGGAGGGCATGGACACTGAAGCTTTCTTT	CASSWGEGMDTEAFF
once	TRBJ2-1	TRBV5-4	TRBD1	TGTGCCAGCAGCTCCGGGACAGGCTACAATGAGCAGTTCTTC	CASSSGTGYNEQFF
-	TRBJ2-3	TRBV7-6	TRBD1	TGTGCCAGCAGCCCGGGACAGGGAACAGATACGCAGTATTTT	CASSPGQGTDTQYF
-	TRBJ2-7	TRBV5-1	-	TGCGCCAGCAGCCCTCGGGCGGGTTCCCCTTACGAGCAGTACTTC	CASSPRAGSPYEQYF
-	TRBJ2-7	TRBV9	-	TGTGCCAGCAGCGTAGCAGACACCAGCTCCTACGAGCAGTACTTC	CASSVADTSSYEQYF
-	TRBJ2-4	TRBV5-1	TRBD2	TGCGCCAGCAGCTTGGGGGGGACTATAGCCAAAAACATTCAGTACTTC	CASSLGGTIAKNIQYF
-	TRBJ2-7	TRBV5-1	-	TGCGCCAGCAGCTTGGCGGGGGACGAGCAGTACTTC	CASSLAGDEQYF
few	TRBJ2-5	TRBV9	-	TGTGCCAGCAGCGTAGAAAGTGGTTACTACGGGGAGACCCAGTACTTC	CASSVESGYYGETQYF
-	TRBJ1-5	TRBV5-5	-	TGTGCCAGCAGCTTAACAGGATTTCAGCCCCAGCATTTT	CASSLTGFQPQHF
-	TRBJ1-1	TRBV6-4	-	TGTGCCAGCAGTGACTCGTGGCCCTCTCCGAAGACTGAAGCTTTCTTT	CASSDSWPSPKTEAFF
-	TRBJ2-7	TRBV19	-	TGTGCCAGTAGTACGCGGGACCGCGCCTCCTACGAGCAGTACTTC	CASSTRDRASYEQYF
-	TRBJ2-3	TRBV15	TRBD2	TGTGCCACCAGCAGGGGACTAAGCACAGATACGCAGTATTTT	CATSRGLSTDTQYF
once	TRBJ1-2	TRBV6-6	TRBD1	TGTGCCAGCAGTTACTCAGGACAGGCGCGTAACTATGGCTACACCTTC	CASSYSGQARNYGYTF
-	TRBJ2-2	TRBV11-1	TRBD2	TGTGCCAGCAGCTGGGGGACTAGCGGCGCCGGGGAGCTGTTTTTT	CASSWGTSGAGELFF
-	TRBJ2-7	TRBV7-3	-	TGTGCCAGCAGCTTAGAAGCGGGCTCAAGCCCCCAGCAGTACTTC	CASSLEAGSSPQQYF
-	TRBJ2-1	TRBV9	TRBD2	TGTGCCAGCAGCCCCTCTTTGGGACTAGCGGGAGACAATGAGCAGTTCTTC	CASSPSLGLAGDNEQFF